Listed below are T cell receptor beta chains from one sample, sequenced in a study of control samples from healthy donors and cancer patients. Measured with immunoSEQ multiplex PCR; TCRdb has only the in-frame clones, and not every one. The sample includes roughly 83,000 clones, 82% of them seen just once. The sequenced material came from blood. These TCRs come from a woman aged 60 to 75 in good health. Each CDR3 is given with its conserved first and last residue. The D gene is left open where the match is weak. Size is stated for part of the rows, as once, few or many counts, or as a class when the clone is expanded.

j_call d_call v_call clone_size cdr3_aa cdr3_nt
TRBJ1-2 TRBD1 TRBV2 - CASSEATGYYGYTF TGTGCCAGCAGTGAAGCGACAGGGTACTATGGCTACACCTTC
TRBJ1-5 - TRBV7-2 few CASSLGSGRNQPQHF TGTGCCAGCAGCTTAGGGTCCGGCAGAAATCAGCCCCAGCATTTT
TRBJ1-5 TRBD1 TRBV12-3/TRBV12-4 - CASRGTGNQPQHF TGTGCCAGCAGGGGGACAGGCAATCAGCCCCAGCATTTT
TRBJ1-4 - TRBV7-9 - CASSRPSGGANEKLFF TGTGCCAGCAGCCGTCCTTCGGGGGGGGCTAATGAAAAACTGTTTTTT
TRBJ2-3 TRBD2 TRBV6-6 many CATDPLAGGLDTQYF TGTGCCACCGACCCGCTAGCGGGGGGCCTCGATACGCAGTATTTT
TRBJ2-7 TRBD2 TRBV10-3 - CAISTSGAYEQYF TGTGCCATCAGCACTAGCGGGGCCTACGAGCAGTACTTC
TRBJ1-6 - TRBV3-1/TRBV3-2 - CASSQYILDSPLHF TGTGCCAGCAGCCAGTATATTCTAGATTCACCCCTCCACTTT
TRBJ2-5 TRBD2 TRBV7-9 - CASSLVWASGQETQYF TGTGCCAGCAGCTTAGTCTGGGCTAGCGGACAAGAGACCCAGTACTTC
TRBJ1-3 - TRBV9 - CASSVAPSLGNTIYF TGTGCCAGCAGCGTAGCCCCGAGTTTAGGCAACACCATATATTTT
TRBJ1-6 TRBD1 TRBV28 - CASRLTGSPLHF TGTGCCAGCAGATTGACAGGGTCGCCCCTCCACTTT
TRBJ2-7 TRBD2 TRBV5-6 - CASSIRSGGRSYEQYF TGTGCCAGCAGCATCCGTAGCGGGGGGCGATCCTACGAGCAGTACTTC
TRBJ2-4 - TRBV7-8 - CASSLDRINIQYF TGTGCCAGCAGCCTCGACAGGATAAACATTCAGTACTTC
TRBJ2-2 TRBD2 TRBV19 - CASRTSGGLNTGELFF TGTGCCAGTCGGACTAGCGGAGGATTGAACACCGGGGAGCTGTTTTTT
TRBJ2-2 - TRBV12-3/TRBV12-4 - CASSLGTGELFF TGTGCCAGCAGTTTGGGGACCGGGGAGCTGTTTTTT
TRBJ2-5 - TRBV18 - CASSPAGGKETQYF TGTGCCAGCTCACCCGCCGGAGGGAAAGAGACCCAGTACTTC
TRBJ1-1 - TRBV2 - CASNVGMNTEAFF TGTGCCAGCAACGTGGGGATGAACACTGAAGCTTTCTTT
TRBJ1-6 TRBD1 TRBV5-8 once CASSLDRGTVNSPLHF TGTGCCAGCAGCTTGGACCGCGGGACAGTTAATTCACCCCTCCACTTT
TRBJ2-6 - TRBV18 - CASSRRPDIYKVANVLTF TGTGCCAGCTCAAGAAGACCGGACATTTACAAAGTCGCCAACGTCCTGACTTTC
TRBJ2-6 - TRBV5-1 - CASRPSGANVLTF TGCGCCAGCAGACCGTCTGGGGCCAACGTCCTGACTTTC
TRBJ1-2 - TRBV27 - CASRTDGSARGIYGYTF TGTGCCAGCAGGACGGACGGGTCGGCCCGAGGGATTTATGGCTACACCTTC
TRBJ1-1 TRBD1 TRBV29-1 - CSVEQGAAEAFF TGCAGCGTTGAACAGGGGGCTGCTGAAGCTTTCTTT
TRBJ2-5 - TRBV6-1 - CASSDRGGETQYF TGTGCCAGCAGTGACAGGGGAGGGGAGACCCAGTACTTC
TRBJ1-2 TRBD1 TRBV19 - CASFEGGAGIYGYTF TGTGCCAGTTTTGAAGGGGGCGCAGGCATTTATGGCTACACCTTC
TRBJ2-3 - TRBV6-5 - CATRQSTDTQYF TGTGCCACAAGACAGAGCACAGATACGCAGTATTTT
TRBJ2-6 TRBD2 TRBV28 - CASTTPGLAGGLLSGANVLTF TGTGCCAGCACGACCCCGGGACTAGCGGGCGGCCTTCTGTCTGGGGCCAACGTCCTGACTTTC
TRBJ1-1 - TRBV10-3 - CAISESTFLNTEAFF TGTGCCATCAGTGAGTCGACATTCCTCAACACTGAAGCTTTCTTT
TRBJ2-5 - TRBV7-2 - CASKLNTETQYF TGTGCCAGCAAGCTCAATACGGAGACCCAGTACTTC
TRBJ1-4 - TRBV7-2 - CASSLGGPGEKLFF TGTGCCAGCAGCTTAGGAGGGCCCGGTGAAAAACTGTTTTTT